These 32 T cell receptor beta chains were all obtained from the same sample, sequenced in a study of blood T cell repertoires in COVID-19. TCRdb's table, derived via immunoSEQ multiplex PCR, lists solely in-frame clones and lacks some. The sample carries about 240,000 clones, 70% to 75% recorded once. Sequences were obtained from peripheral blood. Receptors were obtained from a woman of 80 years or more with acute or convalescent COVID-19.

The chain employs TRBV4-1 and TRBJ2-7, with D tentatively TRBD2 (6 bases). V lost 1 base and J lost 6, with 16 bases in between. CDR3 length: 15 amino acids. Germline CDR1 and CDR2: MGHRA and YSYEKL. As DNA, the CDR3 is TGCGCCAGCAGCCAAGGGGTTAGCGGATTCCTCGAGCAGTACTTC. This translates into CASSQGVSGFLEQYF.

V usage is TRBV6-2 or TRBV6-3 and J usage is TRBJ2-3, with a weak D call TRBD2 (7 bases). CDR3 length: 15 amino acids. Germline lookup yields CDR1 MNHEY and CDR2 SVGEGT. V shed 6 bases and J shed 0 bases, with 13 bases lying between them. For the CDR3, the DNA is TGTGCCAGCAGCCCGGCGGGGGCCAGCACAGATACGCAGTATTTT. Its protein is CASSPAGASTDTQYF.

This clone appeared a single time. The chain joins TRBV6-2 or TRBV6-3 to TRBJ1-4, with a possible D match to TRBD1 (6 bases). The CDR3 runs 15 residues. The V gene's germline CDR1 is MNHEY and CDR2 SVGEGT. V dropped 0 bases and J dropped 5 bases, with 10 bases sitting between them. In nucleotides, the CDR3 is TGTGCCAGCAGTTACTCGACTACAGGGAATGAAAAACTGTTTTTT. It yields the protein CASSYSTTGNEKLFF.

CDR3 in amino acids: CASGGGPYNEQFF. The CDR3 DNA sequence: TGTGCCAGCGGGGGGGGACCCTACAATGAGCAGTTCTTC. The chain has TRBV2 and TRBJ2-1, with 7 bases identical to TRBD2. Germline CDR1 reads SNHLY; CDR2 reads FYNNEI. This CDR3 is built from 13 residues. V shed 8 bases, J shed 2 bases, and the junction held 3 bases outside the gene matches.

This chain joins TRBV3-1 (or the pseudogene TRBV3-2) and TRBJ2-2; TRBD2 matches 7 bases. Germline CDR1 and CDR2: LGHDT and YNNKEL (reference sequence). This CDR3 region has 13 residues. The trim removed 4 bases at V and 6 bases at J, leaving 2 bases unmatched. The CDR3 here is CASSRGGAGELFF. Here the CDR3 DNA reads TGTGCCAGCAGCCGGGGAGGGGCCGGGGAGCTGTTTTTT.

The CDR3 loop reads CASSSGQVEQYF. CDR3 nucleotides: TGTGCCAGCAGTTCCGGACAGGTCGAGCAGTACTTC. The chain links TRBV6-2 or TRBV6-3 to TRBJ2-7; TRBD1 matches 7 bases. V was clipped by 4 bases and J by 6 bases; unmatched bases: 3. CDR3 size: 12 residues. Germline V gene lookup returns CDR1 MNHEY and CDR2 SVGEGT.

J is TRBJ2-5 and V is TRBV3-1 (or the pseudogene TRBV3-2); D remains unclear. Looked up from germline, CDR1 is LGHDT and CDR2 is YNNKEL (reference sequence). The CDR3 has 14 amino acids. Trimming removed 1 base from V and 1 base from J, with 7 bases in between. The CDR3 spells CASSQGQRQETQYF. In DNA, the CDR3 is TGTGCCAGCAGCCAAGGGCAGCGCCAAGAGACCCAGTACTTC.

As regards this clone: This sample also contains other DNA sequences that code for the same CDR3. The V call is TRBV4-3, the J call TRBJ1-4; TRBD1 agrees at 8 bases. With 4 bases clipped from V and 8 bases from J, the junction kept 6 bases outside the gene matches. The CDR3 length is 14 residues. CDR1 and CDR2 from the germline V gene are LGHNA and YSLEER. The CDR3 DNA reads TGCGCCAGCAGCCTGCAGGGGGCGGGAGAAAAACTGTTTTTT. This gives the protein CASSLQGAGEKLFF.

The gene calls are TRBV3-1 (or the pseudogene TRBV3-2) and TRBJ1-2, with D perhaps TRBD1 (6 bases). There are 14 residues in the CDR3. The V gene's germline CDR1 is LGHDT and CDR2 YNNKEL (reference sequence). Trimming took 7 bases from V and 0 from J, leaving 12 bases between them. The CDR3 bases are TGTGCCAGCAAACTACAGGGCTCTAACTATGGCTACACCTTC. Translation gives CASKLQGSNYGYTF.

V is TRBV7-2 and J is TRBJ1-5, with D maybe TRBD1 (5 bases). Trimming removed 0 bases from V and 5 bases from J, with 11 bases in between. CDR3 size: 15 residues. Germline V CDR1 and CDR2: SGHTA, FQGNSA. The chain's CDR3 is CASSLASGLYQPQHF. The CDR3 DNA follows: TGTGCCAGCAGCTTAGCATCAGGGTTGTATCAGCCCCAGCATTTT.

The V gene is TRBV2, the J gene TRBJ2-5, with 9 nucleotides matching TRBD2. V shed 5 bases, J shed 5 bases, and the junction held 0 bases outside the gene matches. Germline CDR1 SNHLY, CDR2 FYNNEI. CDR3 length: 12 amino acids. As DNA, the CDR3 is TGTGCCAGCAGTAGCGGGAGGGAGACCCAGTACTTC. This codes for CASSSGRETQYF.

The chain carries TRBV18 and TRBJ2-3; 8 bases match TRBD2. Germline CDR1 KGHSH, CDR2 LQKENI. J lost 4 bases, V lost 3 bases, and 3 bases had no gene match. The CDR3 spans 14 residues. In DNA form, the CDR3 reads TGTGCCAGCTCACCGTCGGGGGGGTCAGATACGCAGTATTTT. It codes for CASSPSGGSDTQYF.

The J gene is TRBJ2-1, the V gene TRBV7-6; 9 nucleotides agree with TRBD1. Per the germline V gene, CDR1 is SGHVS and CDR2 is FNYEAQ. The CDR3 has 16 amino acids. Trimming at V came to 4 bases and at J to 5 bases, leaving 9 bases not matched to a gene. The DNA of the CDR3 is TGTGCCAGCAGCTCGCCCGGGACAGGGCATAACAATGAGCAGTTCTTC. Protein: CASSSPGTGHNNEQFF. The whole variable domain, remainder taken from reference TRBV7-6 and TRBJ2-1, is GAGVSQSPRYKVTKRGQDVALRCDPISGHVSLYWYRQALGQGPEFLTYFNYEAQQDKSGLPNDRFSAERPEGSISTLTIQRTEQRDSAMYRCASSSPGTGHNNEQFFGPGTRLTVL.

This clone was found once. The chain recombines TRBV13 with TRBJ1-3; D remains unclear. Germline CDR1 reads PRHDT; CDR2 reads FYEKMQ (reference sequence). This CDR3 contains 13 residues. V gave up 2 bases and J gave up 4 bases, with 6 bases separating them. CDR3 sequence reads: CASSLQQGNTIYF. The CDR3 nucleotides are TGTGCCAGCAGCTTACAACAGGGAAACACCATATATTTT.

The rearrangement links TRBV30 to TRBJ1-6; weak D call: TRBD1 (5 bases). Deletions cut 4 bases from V and 4 bases from J, with 17 bases between. CDR1 is GTSNPN and CDR2 is SVGIG in the germline V gene (reference sequence). The length of the CDR3 is 16 residues. CDR3 loop: CAWTLTDWSYNSPLHF. CDR3 coding DNA: TGTGCCTGGACCTTGACAGACTGGAGTTATAATTCACCCCTCCACTTT. The whole variable domain, remainder taken from reference TRBV30 and TRBJ1-6, is SQTIHQWPATLVQPVGSPLSLECTVEGTSNPNLYWYRQAAGRGLQLLFYSVGIGQISSEVPQNLSASRPQDRQFILSSKKLLLSDSGFYLCAWTLTDWSYNSPLHFGNGTRLTVT.

This clone came up a few times. The V call is TRBV29-1, the J call TRBJ2-2, with 10 bases fitting TRBD1. This CDR3 has 17 residues. Trimming removed 4 bases from V and 5 bases from J; junction bases left unmatched: 13. CDR1 is SQVTM and CDR2 is ANQGSEA in the germline V gene. In nucleotides, the CDR3 is TGCAGCGTTGTATGGATATGGGGGACAGGGGTTACCGGGGAGCTGTTTTTT. Amino acids: CSVVWIWGTGVTGELFF.

The chain employs TRBV19 and TRBJ2-4, with a possible D match to TRBD2 (6 bases). Germline V gives CDR1 LNHDA, CDR2 SQIVND (reference sequence). The CDR3 contains 16 residues. V shed 1 base and J shed 0 bases, with 10 bases lying between them. In nucleotides, the CDR3 is TGTGCCAGTAGTATAGCCGGGGGAGCAGCCAAAAACATTCAGTACTTC. Translation gives CASSIAGGAAKNIQYF.

The gene calls are TRBV3-1 (or the pseudogene TRBV3-2) and TRBJ1-2, with 8 bases that match TRBD1. The CDR3 runs to 16 residues. The germline CDR1 and CDR2 sequences are LGHDT and YNNKEL (reference sequence). The V and J ends lost 1 base and 1 base, in that order; junction bases with no gene match: 5. As DNA, the CDR3 is TGTGCCAGCAGCCAAGGAACCAGGGGGCTTAACTATGGCTACACCTTC. Translated, it gives CASSQGTRGLNYGYTF.

The rearrangement uses TRBV6-1 and TRBJ1-6, with D perhaps matching TRBD1 (6 bases). Germline-derived CDR1 and CDR2 are MNHNS and SASEGT. V was cut by 5 bases and J by 7 bases, with 12 bases left in between. This CDR3 has 14 residues. The CDR3 protein is CASSIQGINSPLHF. The CDR3 nucleotides are TGTGCCAGCAGTATACAGGGAATCAATTCACCCCTCCACTTT.

The chain recombines TRBV6-5 with TRBJ2-3, with TRBD2 as a possible D gene (5 bases). Between the trimmed V and J ends, which lost 6 bases and 0 bases, there was a span of 7 bases. Germline CDR1 MNHEY, CDR2 SVGAGI. The CDR3 is 13 residues long. The CDR3, as DNA: TGTGCCAGCAGGGAGCGGAGCACAGATACGCAGTATTTT. This encodes CASRERSTDTQYF.

The CDR3 reads CASSRAGLGWELFF. In nucleotides, the CDR3 is TGCGCCAGCAGCAGAGCGGGGTTGGGATGGGAGCTGTTTTTT. This chain joins TRBV4-1 and TRBJ2-2; 7 bases align to TRBD2. The V gene end was trimmed by 5 bases and the J gene end by 9 bases; junction bases not matched to a gene: 9. The germline gives CDR1 MGHRA, CDR2 YSYEKL. CDR3 length equals 14 residues.

The rearrangement links TRBV28 to TRBJ1-4, with D hard to call. The germline V gene has CDR1 MDHEN and CDR2 SYDVKM. The CDR3 runs to 12 residues. V was pared by 6 bases and J by 7 bases, with 9 bases between. The CDR3 loop reads CASRASGEKLFF. The DNA of the CDR3 is TGTGCCAGCAGAGCCTCAGGTGAAAAACTGTTTTTT. The full variable domain, with the rest looked up from reference TRBV28 and TRBJ1-4, is DVKVTQSSRYLVKRTGEKVFLECVQDMDHENMFWYRQDPGLGLRLIYFSYDVKMKEKGDIPEGYSVSREKKERFSLILESASTNQTSMYLCASRASGEKLFFGSGTQLSVL.

This chain links TRBV6-5 with TRBJ2-2; possibly TRBD2 for D (6 bases). Germline V gene data show CDR1 as MNHEY and CDR2 as SVGAGI. This CDR3 spans 14 amino acids. V was cut by 6 bases and J by 6 bases, with 14 bases left in between. CDR3 protein: CASRGIWEAGELFF. The CDR3 coding sequence is TGTGCCAGCAGGGGGATTTGGGAGGCCGGGGAGCTGTTTTTT.

The chain employs TRBV11-1 and TRBJ2-5; possibly TRBD1 for D (6 bases). Trimming stripped 6 bases from V and 3 bases from J, with 11 bases between. CDR1 and CDR2 from the germline V gene are SGHAT and FQDESV (reference sequence). The CDR3 has 13 amino acids. Here the CDR3 reads CASSAGTKETQYF. The CDR3 bases are TGTGCCAGCAGTGCCGGGACAAAAGAGACCCAGTACTTC.

This chain uses TRBV19 with TRBJ1-5, with D possibly matching TRBD1 (6 bases). There are 16 residues in the CDR3. Germline V gene lookup returns CDR1 LNHDA and CDR2 SQIVND (reference sequence). Trimming removed 3 bases from V and 0 bases from J, with 12 bases in between. Here the CDR3 DNA reads TGTGCCAGTAGTATGGACAGAGACTTTAGCAATCAGCCCCAGCATTTT. It is translated as CASSMDRDFSNQPQHF. The full variable domain, with the rest looked up from reference TRBV19 and TRBJ1-5, is DGGITQSPKYLFRKEGQNVTLSCEQNLNHDAMYWYRQDPGQGLRLIYYSQIVNDFQKGDIAEGYSVSREKKESFPLTVTSAQKNPTAFYLCASSMDRDFSNQPQHFGDGTRLSIL.

This clone occurred once. V gene TRBV4-3 combines with J gene TRBJ1-6; 8 bases line up with TRBD1. The V and J ends lost 2 bases and 7 bases, in that order; junction bases with no gene match: 1. Looked up from germline, CDR1 is LGHNA and CDR2 is YSLEER. The CDR3 spans 14 residues. CDR3 sequence (DNA): TGCGCCAGCAGCCAAAACAGGGGGAATTCACCCCTCCACTTT. Translating gives CASSQNRGNSPLHF.

The gene calls are TRBV12-5 and TRBJ1-1; 8 nucleotides match TRBD1. This CDR3 contains 18 residues. Germline V gene lookup returns CDR1 LGHNT and CDR2 FRNRAP. After removal of 2 bases from V and 1 base from J, the junction contained 12 bases not matched to a gene. The chain's CDR3 is CASGLSINADRGNTEAFF. CDR3 DNA sequence: TGTGCTAGTGGTTTGTCCATAAACGCAGACAGGGGGAACACTGAAGCTTTCTTT.

V is TRBV6-5 and J is TRBJ2-5; D not resolved. The length of the CDR3 is 15 residues. Trimming shortened V by 6 bases and J by 4 bases, and 18 bases separated the two germline ends. Germline CDR1 and CDR2: MNHEY and SVGAGI. CDR3 nucleotide sequence: TGTGCCAGCAGGGTAACAACCAATCCTCTAGAGACCCAGTACTTC. Residues: CASRVTTNPLETQYF.

V usage is TRBV5-1 and J usage is TRBJ1-6; no definite D call. Trimming left V 0 bases short and J 8 bases short, with 6 bases between. The CDR3 contains 13 residues. Germline loops: CDR1 SGHRS, CDR2 YFSETQ. Written as DNA, the CDR3 is TGCGCCAGCAGCTTGGCGGCGGATTCACCCCTCCACTTT. Translated: CASSLAADSPLHF.

This clone came up a few times. J is TRBJ1-6 and V is TRBV4-1; D gene ambiguous. The V gene lost 6 bases and the J gene lost 0 bases, with 12 bases spanning the gap. The CDR3 has 16 amino acids. Germline CDR1 MGHRA, CDR2 YSYEKL. The CDR3 DNA reads TGCGCCAGCAGTCCCGGTGGGAGCTCCTATAATTCACCCCTCCACTTT. The encoded protein is CASSPGGSSYNSPLHF.

This clone was observed many times. The chain has TRBV19 and TRBJ1-6, with 8 bases matching TRBD1. Germline CDR1 and CDR2: LNHDA and SQIVND (reference sequence). CDR3 length: 16 amino acids. V was pared by 4 bases and J by 14 bases, with 16 bases of the junction left unmatched. The CDR3 region is CASSTNRDRTRGSLHF. DNA for the CDR3: TGTGCCAGTAGTACCAACCGGGACAGGACACGAGGGTCCCTCCACTTT.

J is TRBJ2-4 and V is TRBV6-5; 10 nucleotides match TRBD1. Germline loops: CDR1 MNHEY, CDR2 SVGAGI. The CDR3 covers 15 residues. V gave up 6 bases and J gave up 6 bases; unmatched junction bases: 8. This chain's CDR3 is CASRKPGTGVNIQYF. The CDR3 DNA reads TGTGCCAGCAGGAAACCCGGGACAGGGGTAAACATTCAGTACTTC.